This paragraph reports one T cell receptor (beta chain). The study recruited people aged about 18 to 95 years across under 25 US areas. Participants reported their clinical history, and cohort assignment relied on those reports. This specimen comes from a study of blood T cell repertoires in COVID-19. Study information: PBMCs, B-cell-depleted T cells, or T cells were the source of the cDNA or gDNA that made up the material.

The CDR3 contains 16 residues. CDR1 and CDR2 (germline): SGHAT, FQNNGV. V shed 5 bases and J 5 bases; nucleotides not matched to a gene: 12. In the authors' workflow: Reference gene primer amplification gave estimated nucleated cell counts. Repertoires were generated with immunoSEQ multiplex PCR, while TCRdb's copy carries only in-frame clones and drops some. V, J and clone size are those of that table, while D and trimming were read from the DNA. Of 250,000 or so clones listed, roughly 82% are singletons. The clonotype comes from a woman between 50 and 59 years old who had recovered from COVID-19. This chain connects TRBV11-2 to TRBJ1-2, with TRBD1 matching 9 bases. Sequenced material: PBMCs or T cells enriched from blood (not recorded which). The CDR3 DNA sequence: TGTGCCAGCAGCCAATCCGGGACAGGGTGGACATATGGCTACACCTTC. Amino acid sequence: CASSQSGTGWTYGYTF.